Detailed here is one TCR beta chain. Authors' data handling: The assay estimated nucleated cells by amplifying reference gene primers. Using immunoSEQ multiplex PCR, the repertoire was profiled, and TCRdb retains in-frame clones only, with some absent. From that table come the V and J calls and clone size; the DNA was used to work out D and trimming. This sample has about 180,000 clones; roughly three quarters occur once, and the top ten carry 10% to 15%. This record comes from a study of blood T cell repertoires in COVID-19. Whole-study context: Specimens from acute and convalescent COVID-19 originated in the United States, Italy and Spain. Sources were T cells, B-cell-depleted T cells, or PBMCs; the material itself was cDNA or gDNA.

Germline V gene lookup returns CDR1 MNHEY and CDR2 SVGEGT. CDR3 length: 14 amino acids. After removal of 4 bases from V and 1 base from J, the junction contained 3 bases not matched to a gene. Material for sequencing was peripheral blood. The TCR was taken from an elderly woman with COVID-19, enrolled during active disease. This chain uses TRBV6-2 or TRBV6-3 with TRBJ1-1; 7 nucleotides match TRBD1. The DNA for the CDR3 is TGTGCCAGCAGTTTTAGGGGGCGGAACACTGAAGCTTTCTTT. The encoded protein is CASSFRGRNTEAFF.